This T cell receptor beta chain was obtained from a study of tumor-infiltrating lymphocytes in primary liver carcinoma. General study results and limits: Only about 7-25% of top clones occurred in every one of the five tumor regions.

Unsorted bulk tissue (roughly 17-33 mg) underwent RNA and DNA co-extraction. Points on this clonotype: Its antigen is not identified. The junction departs from germline at one end; a sequencing error may be responsible.

Total RNA amounting to roughly 480 ng was the source from which TCR beta cDNA was made with a constant-region primer. ARM-PCR, slightly modified, supplied the TCR beta libraries through three nested multiplex PCR rounds. Both of the initial two PCR rounds ran for around 9 cycles and employed TRBV1-TRBV30 forward primers alongside a C-beta reverse primer. Each CDR3 protein gets one entry after TCRdb re-called the multiplex PCR reads with MiXCR. Of about 200,000 distinct CDR3 sequences in the sample, 85% were seen once. Looked up from germline, CDR1 is LGHNA and CDR2 is YNFKEQ. The CDR3 is 13 amino acids.

Specimen: tumor tissue from primary liver carcinoma. J is TRBJ2-1 and V is TRBV4-2; weak D call: TRBD2 (5 bases). The TCR originated in a man aged 40-50 years with primary liver carcinoma and hepatitis B virus infection. This CDR3 is CANSAAQDYEQFF. For the CDR3, the DNA is TGTGCCAACAGCGCAGCGCAGGACTATGAGCAGTTCTTC.